The 17 T cell receptor beta chains in this list originate from one sample, sequenced in a study of CD4 and CD8 cells across lung adenocarcinoma regions. TCRdb passed the PCR reads through MiXCR, listing each CDR3 protein once. Among over 4,500 distinct CDR3 sequences listed, about 50% were seen once. Sequencing used CD4+ T cells from the margin of a lung tumor. All receptors derive from a male donor with lung adenocarcinoma. The CD4 and CD8 labels of this study may be unreliable.

Of note for this clonotype: At one end the junction does not follow the germline gene, possibly because of a read error. The gene calls are TRBV6-1 and TRBJ2-4, with a possible D match to TRBD1 (6 bases). Germline V CDR1 and CDR2: MNHNS, SASEGT. This CDR3 has 15 amino acids. In DNA form, the CDR3 reads TGTGCCAGCAGTACGCGGCGACAGGCCACAAACATTCAGTACTTC. It specifies CASSTRRQATNIQYF.

By share, this clonotype ranks as medium-sized. This may stem from a read error, because a much larger clone lies one nucleotide away. This rearrangement joins TRBV6-5 to TRBJ2-1; D is perhaps TRBD2 (6 bases). The J call is in doubt because the DNA end fits TRBJ2-5 better. This CDR3 is 16 amino acids long. Germline V gene data show CDR1 as MNHEY and CDR2 as SVGAGI. CDR3 sequence: CASSYATAGGRETQYF. CDR3 bases: TGTGCCAGCAGTTACGCCACGGCCGGGGGTAGGGAGACCCAGTACTTC.

This clonotype occurred a few times. The chain uses TRBV6-1 and TRBJ1-2; D is unresolved. Trimming took off 2 bases at V and 5 bases at J, with 18 bases between the two ends. Germline CDR1 MNHNS, CDR2 SASEGT. The CDR3 sequence is 16 residues long. In nucleotides, the CDR3 is TGTGCCAGCAGTGAACCCTCCCTTATACTGCGGTATGGCTACACCTTC. Its translation: CASSEPSLILRYGYTF.

V usage is TRBV7-8 and J usage is TRBJ2-4; no firm D call. Germline CDR1 and CDR2: SGHVS and FQNEAQ. Trimming took off 6 bases at V and 13 bases at J, with 19 bases between the two ends. CDR3 length equals 13 residues. CDR3 nucleotides: TGTGCCAGCAGGCGGAGTGCCAAAGACACGCAGTACTTC. Translated: CASRRSAKDTQYF.

This clonotype was counted between two and nine times. The chain joins TRBV6-1 to TRBJ1-3; a weak D match, TRBD1 (5 bases). In germline, CDR1 is MNHNS, CDR2 SASEGT. The V gene lost 8 bases and the J gene lost 8 bases, with 13 bases spanning the gap. The CDR3 is made up of 12 amino acids. The CDR3: CASGTELYTIYF. CDR3 DNA sequence: TGTGCCAGCGGGACCGAGTTGTACACCATATATTTT.

This clonotype is termed medium-sized. The rearrangement joins TRBV10-1 to TRBJ2-1; maybe TRBD1 (6 bases). The DNA end is a closer match to TRBJ2-7, so the J assignment may be wrong. There are 16 residues in the CDR3. The germline CDR1 and CDR2 sequences are WNHNN and SYGVQD (reference sequence). The CDR3 is CASGIRVVTGPYEQYF. The DNA for the CDR3 is TGCGCCAGCGGCATCCGGGTCGTGACAGGCCCCTACGAGCAGTACTTC.

This chain connects TRBV6-1 to TRBJ2-1; 10 positions match TRBD2. Germline V gene data show CDR1 as MNHNS and CDR2 as SASEGT. The CDR3 is made up of 14 amino acids. With 9 bases clipped from V and 0 bases from J, the junction kept 2 bases outside the gene matches. CDR3 coding DNA: TGTGCCAGTGAGCGGGAGGGCTCCTACAATGAGCAGTTCTTC. Translated, it gives CASEREGSYNEQFF.

The J gene is TRBJ2-3, the V gene TRBV4-1; unclear D gene. The V gene lost 3 bases and the J gene lost 0 bases, with 10 bases spanning the gap. This CDR3 is 15 amino acids long. From germline, CDR1 is MGHRA and CDR2 YSYEKL. CDR3 loop: CASSHYPESTDTQYF. The CDR3 DNA reads TGCGCCAGCAGCCACTATCCCGAGAGCACAGATACGCAGTATTTT.

The chain employs TRBV6-1 and TRBJ2-1; unclear D gene. V lost 1 base and J lost 6, with 7 bases in between. Germline lookup yields CDR1 MNHNS and CDR2 SASEGT. There are 13 residues in the CDR3. This chain's CDR3 is CASSEGLSNEQFF. In DNA form, the CDR3 reads TGTGCCAGCAGTGAAGGGCTATCCAATGAGCAGTTCTTC.

V gene TRBV6-5 combines with J gene TRBJ1-2; possibly TRBD1 for D (6 bases). The CDR3 is 13 residues long. The V gene lost 2 bases and the J gene lost 8 bases, with 12 bases spanning the gap. In germline, CDR1 is MNHEY, CDR2 SVGAGI. The CDR3 bases are TGTGCCAGCAGTTACGGGGGGCCAGCGGGCTACACCTTC. Amino acid sequence: CASSYGGPAGYTF.

This clonotype is judged medium-sized. V usage is TRBV6-5 and J usage is TRBJ2-7; possibly TRBD2 for D (6 bases). The V and J ends lost 2 bases and 0 bases respectively, with 11 bases between them. This CDR3 has 15 residues. Germline lookup yields CDR1 MNHEY and CDR2 SVGAGI. Here the CDR3 DNA reads TGTGCCAGCAGTTACGGACTCGGGAGCTCCTACGAGCAGTACTTC. This gives the protein CASSYGLGSSYEQYF.

The chain links TRBV6-1 to TRBJ2-1; a possible D gene is TRBD2 (6 bases). The assigned J gene may be wrong: the sequence end matches TRBJ2-5 better. CDR3 length: 13 residues. Per germline, CDR1 MNHNS and CDR2 SASEGT. The CDR3 DNA is TGTGCCAGCAGTGAACGGGAGCAAGAGACCCAGTACTTC. This gives the protein CASSEREQETQYF.

This clonotype appeared a few times. The V and J genes are TRBV7-8 and TRBJ2-2; 8 nucleotides line up with TRBD2. The ends lost 4 bases at V and 3 bases at J; junction bases unmatched: 7. Germline V CDR1 and CDR2: SGHVS, FQNEAQ. The CDR3 contains 16 residues. CDR3 nucleotide sequence: TGTGCCAGCAGCTCCCGACTAGCGCGGGACACCGGGGAGCTGTTTTTT. Protein sequence: CASSSRLARDTGELFF.

This clonotype was recorded a few times. The chain links TRBV6-5 to TRBJ2-1, with 11 bases lining up with TRBD2. Per the germline V gene, CDR1 is MNHEY and CDR2 is SVGAGI. This CDR3 region has 14 residues. The V and J ends lost 5 bases and 3 bases, in that order; junction bases with no gene match: 0. CDR3 DNA sequence: TGTGCCAGCAGTACTAGCGGGAGCTACAATGAGCAGTTCTTC. Its protein product is CASSTSGSYNEQFF.

This clonotype came up a few times. The chain has TRBV4-2 and TRBJ2-1, with 13 bases lining up with TRBD2. CDR1 is LGHNA and CDR2 is YNFKEQ in the germline V gene. Germline trimming cut 0 bases from V and 9 bases from J; bases unmatched to any gene: 8. CDR3 length: 17 residues. This CDR3 is CASSQEPGLAGVSEQFF. For the CDR3, the DNA is TGTGCCAGCAGCCAAGAACCAGGACTAGCGGGAGTGTCTGAGCAGTTCTTC.

This clonotype is judged medium-sized. The V gene is TRBV6-4, the J gene TRBJ2-5; 7 bases map to TRBD1. The junction had 5 bases not matched to a gene; V was cut back by 5 bases and J by 5 bases. Looked up from germline, CDR1 is MRHNA and CDR2 is SNTAGT. This CDR3 is 13 amino acids long. CDR3 amino acids: CASSRDSSETQYF. CDR3 coding DNA: TGTGCCAGCAGTAGGGACAGCAGCGAGACCCAGTACTTC.

The rearrangement uses TRBV6-1 and TRBJ2-1; weak D call: TRBD1 (5 bases). The better agreement between TRBJ2-7 and the DNA end casts doubt on the J call. Germline V CDR1 and CDR2: MNHNS, SASEGT. The CDR3 totals 13 residues. CDR3: CASSPTTDYEQYF. CDR3 bases: TGTGCCAGCAGTCCGACGACAGATTACGAGCAGTACTTC.